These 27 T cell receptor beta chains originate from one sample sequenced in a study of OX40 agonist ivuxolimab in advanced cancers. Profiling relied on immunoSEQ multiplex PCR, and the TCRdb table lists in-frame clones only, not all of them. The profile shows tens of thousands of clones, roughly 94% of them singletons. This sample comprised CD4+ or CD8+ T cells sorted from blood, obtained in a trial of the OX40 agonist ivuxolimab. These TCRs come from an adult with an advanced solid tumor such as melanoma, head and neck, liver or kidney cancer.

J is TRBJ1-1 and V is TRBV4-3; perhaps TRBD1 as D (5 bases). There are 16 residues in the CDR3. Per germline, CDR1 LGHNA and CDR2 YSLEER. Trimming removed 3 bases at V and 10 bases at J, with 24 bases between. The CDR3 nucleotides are TGCGCCAGCAGCCATTCCTCGGGGGAGAGGCCTAAAGGAGCTTTCTTT. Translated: CASSHSSGERPKGAFF.

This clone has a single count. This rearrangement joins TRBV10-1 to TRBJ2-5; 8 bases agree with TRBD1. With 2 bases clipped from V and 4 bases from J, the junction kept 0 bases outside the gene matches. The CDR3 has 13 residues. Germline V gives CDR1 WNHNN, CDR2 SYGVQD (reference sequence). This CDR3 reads CASSEGQGETQYF. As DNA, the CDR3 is TGCGCCAGCAGTGAGGGACAGGGAGAGACCCAGTACTTC.

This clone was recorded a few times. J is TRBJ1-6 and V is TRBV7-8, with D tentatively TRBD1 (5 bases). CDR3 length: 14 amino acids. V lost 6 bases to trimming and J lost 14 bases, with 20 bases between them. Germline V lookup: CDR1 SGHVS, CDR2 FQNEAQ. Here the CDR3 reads CASRSTAWGVTLHF. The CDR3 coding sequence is TGTGCCAGCAGGAGTACGGCTTGGGGGGTCACCCTCCACTTT.

This CDR3 is CASSIVPGTAALGNTIYF. CDR3 sequence (DNA): TGTGCCAGTAGTATAGTACCTGGGACAGCGGCCCTTGGAAACACCATATATTTT. The chain carries TRBV19 and TRBJ1-3; 7 bases align to TRBD1. The CDR3 runs to 18 residues. CDR1 LNHDA and CDR2 SQIVND come from the germline V gene (reference sequence). V dropped 1 base and J dropped 3; count of bases not matched to a gene: 12. Drawing the rest from reference TRBV19 and TRBJ1-3, the complete variable domain is DGGITQSPKYLFRKEGQNVTLSCEQNLNHDAMYWYRQDPGQGLRLIYYSQIVNDFQKGDIAEGYSVSREKKESFPLTVTSAQKNPTAFYLCASSIVPGTAALGNTIYFGEGSWLTVV.

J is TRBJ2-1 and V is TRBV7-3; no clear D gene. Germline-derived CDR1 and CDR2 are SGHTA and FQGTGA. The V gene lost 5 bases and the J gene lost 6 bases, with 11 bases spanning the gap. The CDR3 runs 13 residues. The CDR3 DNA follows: TGTGCCAGCAGCGTATTTCATGGCAATGAGCAGTTCTTC. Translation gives CASSVFHGNEQFF. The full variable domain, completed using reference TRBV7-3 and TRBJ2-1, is GAGVSQTPSNKVTEKGKYVELRCDPISGHTALYWYRQSLGQGPEFLIYFQGTGAADDSGLPNDRFFAVRPEGSVSTLKIQRTERGDSAVYLCASSVFHGNEQFFGPGTRLTVL.

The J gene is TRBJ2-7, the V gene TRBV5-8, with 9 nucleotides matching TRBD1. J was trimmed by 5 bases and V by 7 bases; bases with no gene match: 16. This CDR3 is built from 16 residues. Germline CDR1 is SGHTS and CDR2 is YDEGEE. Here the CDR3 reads CASASEVGTGWNEQYF. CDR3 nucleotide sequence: TGTGCCAGCGCTAGCGAAGTCGGGACAGGGTGGAACGAGCAGTACTTC. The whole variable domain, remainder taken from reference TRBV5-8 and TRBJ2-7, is EAGVTQSPTHLIKTRGQQATLRCSPISGHTSVYWYQQALGLGLQFLLWYDEGEERNRGNFPPRFSGRQFPNYSSELNVNALELEDSALYLCASASEVGTGWNEQYFGPGTRLTVT.

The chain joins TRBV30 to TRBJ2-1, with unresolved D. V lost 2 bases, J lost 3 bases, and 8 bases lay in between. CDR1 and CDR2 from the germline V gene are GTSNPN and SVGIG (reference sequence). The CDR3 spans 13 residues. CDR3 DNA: TGTGCCTGGAGTTATTCGCTCTACAATGAGCAGTTCTTC. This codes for CAWSYSLYNEQFF. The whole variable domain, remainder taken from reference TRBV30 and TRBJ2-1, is SQTIHQWPATLVQPVGSPLSLECTVEGTSNPNLYWYRQAAGRGLQLLFYSVGIGQISSEVPQNLSASRPQDRQFILSSKKLLLSDSGFYLCAWSYSLYNEQFFGPGTRLTVL.

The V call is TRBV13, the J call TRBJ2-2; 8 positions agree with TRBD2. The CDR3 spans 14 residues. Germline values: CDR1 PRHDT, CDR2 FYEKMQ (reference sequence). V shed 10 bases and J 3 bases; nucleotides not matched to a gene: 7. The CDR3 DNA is TGTGCCACCGGGGCAGCGGGGGACACCGGGGAGCTGTTTTTT. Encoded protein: CATGAAGDTGELFF.

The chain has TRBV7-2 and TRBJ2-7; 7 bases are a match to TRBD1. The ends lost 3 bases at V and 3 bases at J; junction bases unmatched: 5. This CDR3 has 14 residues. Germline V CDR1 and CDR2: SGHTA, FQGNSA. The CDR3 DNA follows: TGTGCCAGCAGCTTCGACAGGGTCGGCTACGAGCAGTACTTC. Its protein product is CASSFDRVGYEQYF.

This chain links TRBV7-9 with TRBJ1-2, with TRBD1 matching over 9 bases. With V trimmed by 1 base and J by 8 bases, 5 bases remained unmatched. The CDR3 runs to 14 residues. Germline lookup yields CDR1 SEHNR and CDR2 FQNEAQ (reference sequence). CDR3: CASSLVGTGTGYTF. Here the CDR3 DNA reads TGTGCCAGCAGCTTAGTAGGGACAGGGACAGGCTACACCTTC.

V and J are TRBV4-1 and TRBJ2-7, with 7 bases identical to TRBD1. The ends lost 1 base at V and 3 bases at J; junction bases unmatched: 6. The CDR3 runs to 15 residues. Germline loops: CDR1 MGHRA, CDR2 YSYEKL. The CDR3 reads CASSQVSYRGYEQYF. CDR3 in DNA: TGCGCCAGCAGCCAAGTTAGCTACAGGGGCTACGAGCAGTACTTC.

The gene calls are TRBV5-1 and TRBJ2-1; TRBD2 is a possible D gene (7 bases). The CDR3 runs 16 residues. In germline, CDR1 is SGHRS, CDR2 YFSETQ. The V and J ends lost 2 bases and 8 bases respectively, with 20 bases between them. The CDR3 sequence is CASSLRDSGGWDEQFF. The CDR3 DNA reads TGCGCCAGCAGCTTAAGGGATTCGGGGGGCTGGGATGAGCAGTTCTTC.

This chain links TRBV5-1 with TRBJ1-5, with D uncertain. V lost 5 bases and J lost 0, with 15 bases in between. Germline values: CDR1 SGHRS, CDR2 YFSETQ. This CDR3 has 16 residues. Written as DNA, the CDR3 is TGCGCCAGCAGTCACAACCCTCTACTTAGCAATCAGCCCCAGCATTTT. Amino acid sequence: CASSHNPLLSNQPQHF.

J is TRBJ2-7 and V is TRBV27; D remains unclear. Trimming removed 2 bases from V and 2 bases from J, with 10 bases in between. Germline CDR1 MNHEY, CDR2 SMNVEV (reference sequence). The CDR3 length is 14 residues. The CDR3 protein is CASSLGSPPYEQYF. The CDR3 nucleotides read TGTGCCAGCAGTTTAGGCTCACCTCCCTACGAGCAGTACTTC.

CDR3 amino acids: CASSPEGGLPYNEQFF. The CDR3 nucleotides are TGTGCCAGCTCACCCGAGGGGGGGCTTCCCTACAATGAGCAGTTCTTC. This chain joins TRBV18 and TRBJ2-1, with D perhaps TRBD2 (7 bases). The CDR3 covers 16 residues. V was pared by 3 bases and J by 2 bases, with 14 bases between. The germline CDR1 and CDR2 sequences are KGHSH and LQKENI.

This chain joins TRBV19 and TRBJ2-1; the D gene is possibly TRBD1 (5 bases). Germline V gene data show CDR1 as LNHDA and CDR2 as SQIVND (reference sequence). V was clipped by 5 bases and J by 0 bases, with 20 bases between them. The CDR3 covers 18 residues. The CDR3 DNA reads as TGTGCCAGTAGTCTTACCAGGGTCTCCCCTCCCTCCTACAATGAGCAGTTCTTC. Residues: CASSLTRVSPPSYNEQFF.

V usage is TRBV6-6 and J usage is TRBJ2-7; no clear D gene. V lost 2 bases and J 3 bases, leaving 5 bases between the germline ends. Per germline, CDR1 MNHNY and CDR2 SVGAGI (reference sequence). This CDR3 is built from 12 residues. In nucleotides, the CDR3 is TGTGCCAGCAGTTACACCGTCTACGAGCAGTACTTC. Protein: CASSYTVYEQYF.

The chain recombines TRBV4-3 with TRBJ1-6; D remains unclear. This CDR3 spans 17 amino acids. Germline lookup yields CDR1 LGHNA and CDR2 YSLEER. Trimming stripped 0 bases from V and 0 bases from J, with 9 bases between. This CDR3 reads CASSQEVRSSYNSPLHF. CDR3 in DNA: TGCGCCAGCAGCCAAGAGGTCCGGAGCTCCTATAATTCACCCCTCCACTTT.

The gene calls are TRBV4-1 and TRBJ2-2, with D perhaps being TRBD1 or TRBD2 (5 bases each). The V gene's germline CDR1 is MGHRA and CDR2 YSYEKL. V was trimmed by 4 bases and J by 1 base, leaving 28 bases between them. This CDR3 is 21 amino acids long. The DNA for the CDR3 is TGCGCCAGCAGCCCTAGAGTGGTGGCTCTTACCCGGGACGAGAACACCGGGGAGCTGTTTTTT. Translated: CASSPRVVALTRDENTGELFF.

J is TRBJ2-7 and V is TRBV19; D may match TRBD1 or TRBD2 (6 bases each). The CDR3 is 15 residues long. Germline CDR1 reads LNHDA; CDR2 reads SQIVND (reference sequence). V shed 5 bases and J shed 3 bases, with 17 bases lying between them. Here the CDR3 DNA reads TGTGCCAGTAGTCCCCGATCCGGGGGCTACTACGAGCAGTACTTC. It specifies CASSPRSGGYYEQYF.

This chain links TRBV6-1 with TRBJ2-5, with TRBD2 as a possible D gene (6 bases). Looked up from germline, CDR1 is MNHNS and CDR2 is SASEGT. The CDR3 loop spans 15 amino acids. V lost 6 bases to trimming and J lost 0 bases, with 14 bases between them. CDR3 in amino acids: CASRYLATYQETQYF. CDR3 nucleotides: TGTGCCAGCAGATATCTAGCGACCTACCAAGAGACCCAGTACTTC.

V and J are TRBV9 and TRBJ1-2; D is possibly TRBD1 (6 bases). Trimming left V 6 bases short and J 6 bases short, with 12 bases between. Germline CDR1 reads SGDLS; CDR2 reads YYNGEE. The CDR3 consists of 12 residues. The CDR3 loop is CASTSTGNGYTF. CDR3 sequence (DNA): TGTGCCAGCACCTCCACAGGGAATGGCTACACCTTC.

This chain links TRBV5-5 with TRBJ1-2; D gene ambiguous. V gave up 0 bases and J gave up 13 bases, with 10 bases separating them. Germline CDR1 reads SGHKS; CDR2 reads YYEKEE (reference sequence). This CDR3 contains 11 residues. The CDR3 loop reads CASSLDRMFTF. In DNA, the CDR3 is TGTGCCAGCAGCTTGGACCGAATGTTCACCTTC. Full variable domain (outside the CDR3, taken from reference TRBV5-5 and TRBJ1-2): DAGVTQSPTHLIKTRGQQVTLRCSPISGHKSVSWYQQVLGQGPQFIFQYYEKEERGRGNFPDRFSARQFPNYSSELNVNALLLGDSALYLCASSLDRMFTFGSGTRLTVV.

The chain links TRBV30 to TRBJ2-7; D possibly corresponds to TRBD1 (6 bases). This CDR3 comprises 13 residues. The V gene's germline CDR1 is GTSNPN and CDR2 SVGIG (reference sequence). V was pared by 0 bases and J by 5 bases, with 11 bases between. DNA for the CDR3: TGTGCCTGGAGTGTAGGATCAGGGGACGAGCAGTACTTC. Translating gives CAWSVGSGDEQYF.

This chain's CDR3 is CASSRLGDRDDNEQFF. For the CDR3, the DNA is TGTGCCAGCAGCCGCCTTGGAGACAGGGATGACAATGAGCAGTTCTTC. This rearrangement joins TRBV11-3 to TRBJ2-1; 7 bases fit TRBD1. V gave up 5 bases and J gave up 5 bases; unmatched junction bases: 12. CDR1 SGHNT and CDR2 YENEEA come from the germline V gene. The CDR3 is 16 residues long.

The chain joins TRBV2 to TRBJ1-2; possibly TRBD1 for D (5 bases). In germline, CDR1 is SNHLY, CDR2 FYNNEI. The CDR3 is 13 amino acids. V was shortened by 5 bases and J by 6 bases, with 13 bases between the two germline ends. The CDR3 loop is CASSRRQSDGYTF. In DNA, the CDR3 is TGTGCCAGCAGTCGACGACAGTCGGATGGCTACACCTTC.

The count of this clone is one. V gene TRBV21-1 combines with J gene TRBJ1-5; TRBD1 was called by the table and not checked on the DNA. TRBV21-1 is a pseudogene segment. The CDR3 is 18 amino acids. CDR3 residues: CASSKDRGIRGLTQPQHF. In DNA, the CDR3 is TGTGCCAGCAGCAAAGACAGGGGTATTAGGGGTCTGACCCAGCCCCAGCATTTT.